The following is a T cell receptor (beta chain) sequence with its context. Profiled with immunoSEQ multiplex PCR; TCRdb holds only in-frame clones, not every one. The profile covers over 120,000 clones, with roughly 92% appearing a single time and roughly 5% taken by the ten largest. The data stem from a study of T cell responses to AZD1222 COVID-19 vaccine. This CDR3 comprises 16 residues. Losses at the gene ends were 10 bases for V and 1 base for J; bases not matched to a gene: 10. Per the germline V gene, CDR1 is LGHNA and CDR2 is YNFKEQ. The chain uses TRBV4-2 and TRBJ1-6; TRBD1 agrees at 7 bases. The clonotype was recovered from an adult in good health. Material: peripheral blood, obtained on day 0 of AZD1222 vaccination. The CDR3 is CATSGQVGSYNSPLHF. As DNA, the CDR3 is TGTGCCACCTCAGGACAGGTCGGGTCCTATAATTCACCCCTCCACTTT.